This T cell receptor beta chain was observed in a study of blood T cell repertoires in COVID-19. V lost 5 bases to trimming and J lost 10 bases; unmatched junction nucleotides: 11. CDR1 SGHAT and CDR2 FQNNGV come from the germline V gene. There are 15 residues in the CDR3. Using immunoSEQ multiplex PCR, the repertoire was profiled, and TCRdb retains in-frame clones only, with some absent. In the table there are about 140,000 clones, around 73% of which are singletons. Sequencing input: peripheral blood. This receptor was taken from a man aged 55 to 70 who had recovered from COVID-19. The genes are TRBV11-2 and TRBJ2-3; the match to TRBD2 covers 11 bases. The CDR3 DNA sequence: TGTGCCAGCAGCATGACTAGCGGGGCGACGGAGTCGCAGTATTTT. It yields the protein CASSMTSGATESQYF.